The sequence of this TCR beta chain was determined in a study of early T cells in non-severe SARS-CoV-2 infection. This clonotype has at least ten counts. The CDR3 spans 18 residues. Using its own MiXCR run on the 5' RACE reads, TCRdb lists one record per CDR3 protein. This table holds tens of thousands of distinct CDR3 sequences, about 10% found once. The sample consisted of whole blood. This receptor was obtained from an adult who was a healthcare worker with PCR-confirmed SARS-CoV-2 infection or an uninfected control (not recorded which). This chain joins TRBV21-1 and TRBJ2-6; TRBD1 reflects the table's D call only, with no check against the DNA. TRBV21-1 is reported as a pseudogene. CDR3 DNA: TGTGCCAGCAGCAGGGGGTACAGCAACTTCTCTGGGGCCAACGTCCTGACTTTC. Amino acid sequence: CASSRGYSNFSGANVLTF.